This section outlines one T cell receptor (beta chain) sequence together with its context. This sample is drawn from a study of T cell changes during pregnancy in multiple sclerosis. Germline V gene lookup returns CDR1 SGHTS and CDR2 YDEGEE. Between the trimmed V and J ends, which lost 0 bases and 6 bases, there was a span of 10 bases. There are 14 residues in the CDR3. Sequencing was performed with immunoSEQ multiplex PCR; in TCRdb, only in-frame clones are kept and a portion is missing. The data show over 50,000 clones, more than 80% seen once. This sequence originates from a female donor in good health, enrolled as a control in a pregnancy study. Here the sequenced sample was peripheral blood, taken in the first trimester of pregnancy. The chain couples TRBV5-8 to TRBJ1-5, with D possibly matching TRBD1 (6 bases). The CDR3 nucleotides read TGTGCCAGCAGCTTGGTAGGGGGTCCTCAGCCCCAGCATTTT. Translated: CASSLVGGPQPQHF.